The 4 T cell receptor beta chains given below trace back to one sample, sequenced in a study of T cell repertoires in cytomegalovirus infection (dated by TCRdb to about 2019). These TCRs' antigens remain unknown. Per the publication, the treatment or condition label means: in vitro stimulation with specific CMV peptide epitopes to enrich CMV-specific T cells. The run used an Illumina HiSeq 1500. Starting from the raw public reads, TCRdb applied fastp trimming at Q25, assembled clones with MiXCR and retained in-frame beta chains. Each entry is one CDR3 protein sequence, shown with its most common DNA and genes. The sample has 44,000 or so distinct CDR3 sequences on record, about a fifth of them singletons. 70% to 90% of the sample is taken by the ten largest. Sequences were derived from CD8+ T cells from cultured PBMCs, sampled from culture after CMV antigen stimulation. These receptors were taken from a human donor in good health (CMV status not recorded). Some clones in this sample may be carry-over from other donors' samples.

This clonotype was picked up a small number of times. The rearrangement uses TRBV25-1 and TRBJ2-6; tentative D call: TRBD2 (8 bases). Germline CDR1 and CDR2: MGHDK and SYGVNS. V was pared by 7 bases and J by 6 bases, with 16 bases between. The CDR3 runs to 15 residues. The CDR3 loop reads CASTPGGGEANVLTF. CDR3 coding DNA: TGTGCCAGCACCCCGGGAGGGGGCGAGGCCAACGTCCTGACTTTC.

This clonotype was seen only a few times. This rearrangement joins TRBV7-8 to TRBJ1-1, with TRBD1 matching 9 bases. The CDR3 has 18 residues. The trim removed 2 bases at V and 4 bases at J, leaving 14 bases unmatched. Germline CDR1 is SGHVS and CDR2 is FQNEAQ. The CDR3 sequence: CASSLLLGDRVVGTEAFF. The CDR3 nucleotides are TGTGCCAGCAGCTTATTATTAGGGGACAGGGTAGTCGGCACTGAAGCTTTCTTT.

The gene calls are TRBV12-5 and TRBJ1-1; weak D call: TRBD1 (5 bases). The V and J ends lost 7 bases and 2 bases respectively, with 8 bases between them. The CDR3 is 12 amino acids. From germline, CDR1 is LGHNT and CDR2 FRNRAP. CDR3 bases: TGTGCTAGTGCGCGGGGCAACACTGAAGCTTTCTTT. It codes for CASARGNTEAFF.

The rearrangement joins TRBV27 to TRBJ2-1; TRBD1 or TRBD2 may be the D gene (5 bases each). The CDR3 loop spans 18 amino acids. Trimming pared 0 bases from V and 3 bases from J, leaving 18 bases between. CDR1 and CDR2 from the germline V gene are MNHEY and SMNVEV (reference sequence). The CDR3 reads CASSLSVRPTGLYNEQFF. As DNA, the CDR3 is TGTGCCAGCAGTTTATCGGTACGGCCAACGGGGCTCTACAATGAGCAGTTCTTC.